One sample yielded the 20 T cell receptor beta chains listed below, sequenced in a study of T cells after yellow fever vaccination. TCRdb recomputed calls from the 5' RACE reads with MiXCR, one row per CDR3 protein. The repertoire holds around 360,000 distinct CDR3 sequences, with roughly 11% as singletons. Sequenced material: PBMCs, taken on the day of the first yellow fever vaccination. The receptors come from a man between 18 and 35 years old who received the YFV17D yellow fever vaccine.

This clonotype was detected only a few times. The V gene is TRBV10-3, the J gene TRBJ1-6, with TRBD1 matching 9 bases. CDR1 and CDR2 from the germline V gene are ENHRY and SYGVKD. J lost 8 bases, V lost 8 bases, and 4 bases had no gene match. This CDR3 contains 13 residues. CDR3 sequence reads: CAIQGQGHSPLHF. The CDR3 DNA follows: TGTGCCATCCAAGGACAGGGGCATTCACCCCTCCACTTT.

This chain links TRBV4-1 with TRBJ2-5; D is undetermined. V lost 2 bases to trimming and J lost 4 bases, with 11 bases between them. There are 14 residues in the CDR3. The germline V gene has CDR1 MGHRA and CDR2 YSYEKL. CDR3 protein: CASSQSLAVETQYF. DNA of the CDR3: TGCGCCAGCAGCCAATCGTTAGCCGTAGAGACCCAGTACTTC.

This clonotype was found many times. CDR3 in DNA: TGTGCCAGCATACGGGACAGGGAGGGGACTGAAGCTTTCTTT. Translation: CASIRDREGTEAFF. V gene TRBV7-2 combines with J gene TRBJ1-1; the match to TRBD1 covers 9 bases. J gave up 5 bases and V 7 bases, and 8 bases lay outside the gene matches. Germline lookup yields CDR1 SGHTA and CDR2 FQGNSA. The CDR3 spans 14 residues.

This clonotype was counted a few times. This chain connects TRBV12-3 or TRBV12-4 to TRBJ1-6; no firm D call. The CDR3 loop spans 17 amino acids. Trimming stripped 3 bases from V and 0 bases from J, with 12 bases between. Written as DNA, the CDR3 is TGTGCCAGCAGTTTGAACCCGGGTAGCTCCTATAATTCACCCCTCCACTTT. Translating gives CASSLNPGSSYNSPLHF.

This clonotype was counted a few times. This chain links TRBV20-1 with TRBJ2-5, with D possibly called TRBD1 or TRBD2 (7 bases each). Trimming left V 6 bases short and J 5 bases short, with 22 bases between. The CDR3 is 15 amino acids. Looked up from germline, CDR1 is DFQATT and CDR2 is SNEGSKA (reference sequence). DNA of the CDR3: TGCAGTGCCCTTGAGGGAGGGGGCATGAGGGAGACCCAGTACTTC. It translates to CSALEGGGMRETQYF.

The DNA of the CDR3 is TGTGCCAGCAGTTGGGCCCCTGGCGGGGAAGAGACCCAGTACTTC. This gives the protein CASSWAPGGEETQYF. The chain combines TRBV6-5 with TRBJ2-5; D might be TRBD2 (6 bases). Trimming took off 4 bases at V and 3 bases at J, with 15 bases between the two ends. The CDR3 contains 15 residues. CDR1 MNHEY and CDR2 SVGAGI come from the germline V gene.

This clonotype has just a few counts. The chain couples TRBV4-3 to TRBJ2-3; TRBD1 aligns across 9 bases. Germline V gene lookup returns CDR1 LGHNA and CDR2 YSLEER. The CDR3 runs 15 residues. V shed 2 bases, J shed 10 bases, and the junction held 10 bases outside the gene matches. DNA of the CDR3: TGCGCCAGCAGCCAACCGGGACAGGGAGTCGTGGCGCAGTATTTT. Translating gives CASSQPGQGVVAQYF.

A few counts support this clonotype. The chain combines TRBV12-3 or TRBV12-4 with TRBJ1-1; TRBD1 agrees at 7 bases. The junction had 5 bases not matched to a gene; V was cut back by 6 bases and J by 1 base. CDR3 size: 14 residues. CDR3 sequence: CASRKGTENTEAFF. CDR3 coding DNA: TGTGCCAGCAGAAAGGGGACAGAGAACACTGAAGCTTTCTTT.

This clonotype was detected a few times. The chain links TRBV12-3 or TRBV12-4 to TRBJ1-4; weak D call: TRBD1 (5 bases). The CDR3 runs to 15 residues. V was trimmed by 5 bases and J by 8 bases, leaving 18 bases between them. Here the CDR3 reads CASSIRDSRGEKLFF. DNA for the CDR3: TGTGCCAGCAGTATCAGGGACTCGAGGGGCGAAAAACTGTTTTTT.

The CDR3 here is CASSPPPPDFSGNTIYF. The CDR3 DNA reads TGTGCCAGCAGCCCGCCCCCGCCAGACTTCTCTGGAAACACCATATATTTT. The rearrangement links TRBV9 to TRBJ1-3; D remains ambiguous. Trimming left V 4 bases short and J 0 bases short, with 17 bases between. CDR3 size: 17 residues. Germline V gives CDR1 SGDLS, CDR2 YYNGEE.

This clonotype has only a few counts. The chain links TRBV20-1 to TRBJ2-3; D call uncertain. The V gene lost 5 bases and the J gene lost 3 bases, with 9 bases spanning the gap. The length of the CDR3 is 12 residues. The germline CDR1 and CDR2 sequences are DFQATT and SNEGSKA (reference sequence). The CDR3 DNA follows: TGCAGTGCTCTACCCGTTACAGATACGCAGTATTTT. Amino acid sequence: CSALPVTDTQYF.

This clonotype was counted only a few times. This chain connects TRBV19 to TRBJ1-5, with D unclear. The germline CDR1 and CDR2 sequences are LNHDA and SQIVND (reference sequence). The CDR3 is 14 residues long. V lost 7 bases to trimming and J lost 7 bases, with 17 bases between them. The CDR3: CASNRVGLLQPQHF. CDR3 nucleotides: TGTGCCAGTAATCGTGTTGGTTTACTACAGCCCCAGCATTTT. Full variable domain (remainder filled in from reference TRBV19 and TRBJ1-5): DGGITQSPKYLFRKEGQNVTLSCEQNLNHDAMYWYRQDPGQGLRLIYYSQIVNDFQKGDIAEGYSVSREKKESFPLTVTSAQKNPTAFYLCASNRVGLLQPQHFGDGTRLSIL.

This clonotype occurred many times. The chain carries TRBV5-1 and TRBJ2-1; the D gene is possibly TRBD2 (6 bases). Germline assignment: CDR1 SGHRS and CDR2 YFSETQ. This CDR3 spans 14 amino acids. V was shortened by 5 bases and J by 10 bases, with 19 bases between the two germline ends. The CDR3, as DNA: TGCGCCAGCAGGGCGGGGCCGGACCTCGGAGAGCAGTTCTTC. This gives the protein CASRAGPDLGEQFF.

V is TRBV6-2 or TRBV6-3 and J is TRBJ1-2, with a tentative D call TRBD1 (6 bases). The CDR3 is made up of 16 amino acids. Trimming took off 6 bases at V and 5 bases at J, with 22 bases between the two ends. The V gene's germline CDR1 is MNHEY and CDR2 SVGEGT. For the CDR3, the DNA is TGTGCCAGCAGCCCGAGTGGAGCAGGGGAAAGTTATGGCTACACCTTC. Protein sequence: CASSPSGAGESYGYTF.

This clonotype was found many times. The chain recombines TRBV11-2 with TRBJ2-5; 9 bases map to TRBD1. From germline, CDR1 is SGHAT and CDR2 FQNNGV. The V and J ends lost 5 bases and 5 bases, in that order; junction bases with no gene match: 9. The CDR3 runs 15 residues. CDR3 in DNA: TGTGCCAGCAGCCGCACAGGGGGCGATATGGAGACCCAGTACTTC. Its protein product is CASSRTGGDMETQYF. The variable domain in full, completed from reference TRBV11-2 and TRBJ2-5, reads EAGVAQSPRYKIIEKRQSVAFWCNPISGHATLYWYQQILGQGPKLLIQFQNNGVVDDSQLPKDRFSAERLKGVDSTLKIQPAKLEDSAVYLCASSRTGGDMETQYFGPGTRLLVL.

This clonotype has ten or more counts. This chain uses TRBV20-1 with TRBJ2-1, with 7 bases that match TRBD1. Looked up from germline, CDR1 is DFQATT and CDR2 is SNEGSKA (reference sequence). CDR3 size: 15 residues. The J segment lost 4 bases and the V segment lost 6 bases, leaving 12 bases of the junction unmatched. The CDR3 is CSAPVRGHPYNEQFF. As DNA, the CDR3 is TGCAGTGCCCCAGTAAGGGGGCACCCTTACAATGAGCAGTTCTTC.

This clonotype was picked up a small number of times. J is TRBJ2-7 and V is TRBV7-9; tentative D call: TRBD2 (5 bases). Trimming took off 3 bases at V and 7 bases at J, with 16 bases between the two ends. CDR1 is SEHNR and CDR2 is FQNEAQ in the germline V gene (reference sequence). The CDR3 is 14 residues long. DNA of the CDR3: TGTGCCAGCAGCTTTATTCTAGCTCGCGGGGAGCAGTACTTC. Amino acids: CASSFILARGEQYF.

The chain recombines TRBV7-8 with TRBJ1-1; D uncertain. Between the trimmed V and J ends, which lost 5 bases and 5 bases, there was a span of 12 bases. CDR1 and CDR2 from the germline V gene are SGHVS and FQNEAQ. This CDR3 contains 13 residues. Here the CDR3 DNA reads TGTGCCAGCAGCGGTCAACAGATTACTGAAGCTTTCTTT. It encodes CASSGQQITEAFF. The full variable domain, completed using reference TRBV7-8 and TRBJ1-1, is GAGVSQSPRYKVAKRGQDVALRCDPISGHVSLFWYQQALGQGPEFLTYFQNEAQLDKSGLPSDRFFAERPEGSVSTLKIQRTQQEDSAVYLCASSGQQITEAFFGQGTRLTVV.

The chain couples TRBV5-1 to TRBJ1-1; TRBD1 matches 9 bases. The CDR3 contains 15 residues. Losses at the gene ends were 4 bases for V and 6 bases for J; bases not matched to a gene: 10. Germline lookup yields CDR1 SGHRS and CDR2 YFSETQ. CDR3 DNA: TGCGCCAGCAGCAGATCCGGGACAGGGTCCTCTGAAGCTTTCTTT. It codes for CASSRSGTGSSEAFF.

This clonotype has only a few counts. V and J are TRBV5-1 and TRBJ2-5; the match to TRBD2 covers 10 bases. This CDR3 contains 18 residues. CDR1 and CDR2 (germline): SGHRS, YFSETQ. V shed 0 bases, J shed 1 base, and the junction held 9 bases outside the gene matches. CDR3 loop: CASSLEPSGGEIQETQYF. CDR3 nucleotide sequence: TGCGCCAGCAGCTTGGAGCCTAGCGGGGGAGAGATCCAAGAGACCCAGTACTTC.